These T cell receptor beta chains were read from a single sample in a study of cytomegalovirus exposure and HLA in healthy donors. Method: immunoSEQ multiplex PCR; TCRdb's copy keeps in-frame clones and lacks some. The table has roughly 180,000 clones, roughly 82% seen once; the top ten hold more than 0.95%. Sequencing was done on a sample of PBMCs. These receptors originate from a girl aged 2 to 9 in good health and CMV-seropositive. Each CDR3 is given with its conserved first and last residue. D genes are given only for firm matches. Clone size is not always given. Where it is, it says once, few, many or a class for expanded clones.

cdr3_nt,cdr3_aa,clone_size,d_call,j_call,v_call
TGTGCCTGGAGCCGACTAGCGGTTGGCGGGGAGCTGTTTTTT,CAWSRLAVGGELFF,-,TRBD2,TRBJ2-2,TRBV30
TGTGCCAGCAGCCGCGATGGGACTAGCGGCCGCGAGCAGTACTTC,CASSRDGTSGREQYF,-,TRBD2,TRBJ2-7,TRBV5-4
TGTGCCAGCAGCTTAGCTCCCGGGAGCACAGATACGCAGTATTTT,CASSLAPGSTDTQYF,-,-,TRBJ2-3,TRBV11-2
TGTGCCAGCACCTCCCAAGACAGGGGTCCCTACGAGCAGTACTTC,CASTSQDRGPYEQYF,-,TRBD1,TRBJ2-7,TRBV27
TGTGCCAGCAGCCCAGGACAGGGGACGGGGACTGAAGCTTTCTTT,CASSPGQGTGTEAFF,-,TRBD1,TRBJ1-1,TRBV7-8
TGTGCCAGCAGCTCTCTGTTTCGAGATACGCAGTATTTT,CASSSLFRDTQYF,few,-,TRBJ2-3,TRBV7-3
TGTGCCAGCAGCTTAGCACTTCCGAACACTGAAGCTTTCTTT,CASSLALPNTEAFF,-,-,TRBJ1-1,TRBV7-9
TGTGCCAGCAGCGTAGGTGACAGTTACTCTGGAAACACCATATATTTT,CASSVGDSYSGNTIYF,-,-,TRBJ1-3,TRBV9
TGTGCCACCAGCAGAGATCTATTCGGCGGGAGCGGCAATGAGCAGTTCTTC,CATSRDLFGGSGNEQFF,-,TRBD2,TRBJ2-1,TRBV15
TGTGCCATCAGTGAATATTGGTGGGACAGGGGTGGCAATCAGCCCCAGCATTTT,CAISEYWWDRGGNQPQHF,-,TRBD1,TRBJ1-5,TRBV10-3
TGTGCCTGGAGCCCCTTTTGGGCTAGCGGGAGCTACGAGCAGTACTTC,CAWSPFWASGSYEQYF,-,TRBD2,TRBJ2-7,TRBV30
TGCAGCGTTGAACCTATTGCCCCGGCAGGGTGGGCTTTCTTT,CSVEPIAPAGWAFF,once,-,TRBJ1-1,TRBV29-1
TGTGCCTGGACCCCGGGACAGGGGGTTTACGAGCAGTACTTC,CAWTPGQGVYEQYF,-,TRBD1,TRBJ2-7,TRBV30
TGTGCCAGCAGTCCCACGGGTCTCGGAGGGGCTTTCTTT,CASSPTGLGGAFF,once,-,TRBJ1-1,TRBV28
TGTTCCAGCAGCCACACCGGGACAGGGGGCGCCGGGGAGCTGTTTTTT,CSSSHTGTGGAGELFF,-,TRBD1,TRBJ2-2,TRBV7-9
TGCGCCAGCAGCTTGGGTCGGGGGATTAGCGAGACCCAGTACTTC,CASSLGRGISETQYF,-,-,TRBJ2-5,TRBV5-1
TGTGCCACCAGCAGAGATCTTCGCACAGATACGCAGTATTTT,CATSRDLRTDTQYF,-,-,TRBJ2-3,TRBV15
TGTGCCAGCAGGGGGGACAGGGCTAGGAACACTGAAGCTTTCTTT,CASRGDRARNTEAFF,-,TRBD1,TRBJ1-1,TRBV2
TGTGCCTGCGGACAGTTGAACACTGAAGCTTTCTTT,CACGQLNTEAFF,few,-,TRBJ1-1,TRBV6-1
TGTGCCAGCAGCCCCTCGGGGGTTAGCAATCAGCCCCAGCATTTT,CASSPSGVSNQPQHF,-,-,TRBJ1-5,TRBV6-5
TGTGCCAGCAGTTTTGGACAGAACAAAGGAAAACTGTTTTTT,CASSFGQNKGKLFF,few,-,TRBJ1-4,TRBV27
TGTGCCAGCAGCGCCCACAGGGGCAATCAGCCCCAGCATTTT,CASSAHRGNQPQHF,-,-,TRBJ1-5,TRBV7-8
TGCGCCAGCAGCCAAGGGACTAGCGGCTACAATGAGCAGTTCTTC,CASSQGTSGYNEQFF,-,TRBD2,TRBJ2-1,TRBV4-1
TGTGCCAGCACCTCCCTTCGGGACAGGGGCCCCTACGAGCAGTACTTC,CASTSLRDRGPYEQYF,-,TRBD1,TRBJ2-7,TRBV13